Listed here are 13 T cell receptor beta chains from one sample, sequenced in a study of human T cells and chemical hapten exposure. Indicated time point: patch test 1, 2 weeks after DPC sensitization. Treatment specified: therapeutic diphenylcyclopropenone sensitization with weekly scalp DPC. Each CDR3 protein is one row after TCRdb ran MiXCR on the RACE reads. The repertoire includes more than 95,000 distinct CDR3 sequences, over 10% of them detected once, and over 1.1% sits in the top ten. The input for sequencing was whole blood, taken in connection with sensitization to the hapten diphenylcyclopropenone (DPC). These receptors all come from a woman aged 50 to 60 with alopecia areata. Some clones in this sample may be carry-over from other donors' samples.

This clonotype was counted many times. This rearrangement joins TRBV12-2 to TRBJ1-2; TRBD1 is the table's D call, not checked against the DNA. TRBV12-2 is an annotated pseudogene. The CDR3 has 15 residues. In DNA, the CDR3 is TGTGCAAGTCGCTTAGCGCTGGGGGCGTACTATGGCTACACCTTC. This gives the protein CASRLALGAYYGYTF.

On this clonotype itself: This could be a read error, since a much larger clone is one nucleotide away. The chain combines TRBV5-1 with TRBJ2-6; D is ambiguous. V was shortened by 10 bases and J by 1 base, with 9 bases between the two germline ends. This CDR3 is built from 13 residues. Germline loops: CDR1 SGHRS, CDR2 YFSETQ. The CDR3: CAGTESGANVLTF. In DNA, the CDR3 is TGCGCCGGCACTGAGTCTGGGGCCAACGTCCTGACTTTC.

This clonotype was counted ten times or more. The CDR3 bases are TGTGCCAGCTCAAGAAGGGAGAACACTGAAGCTTTCTTT. Protein product: CASSRRENTEAFF. This rearrangement joins TRBV18 to TRBJ1-1; D not resolved. Germline assignment: CDR1 KGHSH and CDR2 LQKENI. CDR3 length: 13 amino acids. V lost 5 bases to trimming and J lost 1 base, with 8 bases between them. Together with reference TRBV18 and TRBJ1-1, the CDR3 gives the full variable domain: NAGVMQNPRHLVRRRGQEARLRCSPMKGHSHVYWYRQLPEEGLKFMVYLQKENIIDESGMPKERFSAEFPKEGPSILRIQQVVRGDSAAYFCASSRRENTEAFFGQGTRLTVV.

This clonotype was detected only a few times. This sequence joins TRBV12-3 or TRBV12-4 and TRBJ2-4; 8 positions agree with TRBD1. V dropped 7 bases and J dropped 4; count of bases not matched to a gene: 6. The CDR3 is 14 residues long. Here the CDR3 reads CASTPQGGKNIQYF. The CDR3 DNA sequence: TGTGCCAGCACGCCACAGGGGGGAAAAAACATTCAGTACTTC.

V usage is TRBV7-9 and J usage is TRBJ2-7; either TRBD1 or TRBD2 may fit D (5 bases each). CDR3 size: 14 residues. Germline assignment: CDR1 SEHNR and CDR2 FQNEAQ (reference sequence). Trimming took 4 bases from V and 6 from J, leaving 16 bases between them. The CDR3 loop is CASSSPRARGEQYF. The CDR3 region has the DNA TGTGCCAGCAGCTCACCCAGGGCCCGGGGCGAGCAGTACTTC. Supplemented by reference TRBV7-9 and TRBJ2-7, the full variable domain reads DTGVSQNPRHKITKRGQNVTFRCDPISEHNRLYWYRQTLGQGPEFLTYFQNEAQLEKSRLLSDRFSAERPKGSFSTLEIQRTEQGDSAMYLCASSSPRARGEQYFGPGTRLTVT.

The genes are TRBV7-9 and TRBJ2-1, with TRBD2 matching 12 bases. Germline-derived CDR1 and CDR2 are SEHNR and FQNEAQ (reference sequence). V shed 4 bases, J shed 10 bases, and the junction held 8 bases outside the gene matches. The CDR3 consists of 15 residues. The CDR3 here is CASSWPSGRAVEQFF. The DNA for the CDR3 is TGTGCCAGCAGCTGGCCTAGCGGGAGGGCCGTGGAGCAGTTCTTC.

This clonotype was observed at least ten times. The chain uses TRBV11-2 and TRBJ2-1; 10 nucleotides align to TRBD2. Trimming removed 7 bases from V and 2 bases from J; junction bases left unmatched: 5. CDR1 is SGHAT and CDR2 is FQNNGV in the germline V gene. The CDR3 has 15 amino acids. The DNA of the CDR3 is TGTGCCAGCACCAAAACTAGCGGGGCCTACAATGAGCAGTTCTTC. It translates to CASTKTSGAYNEQFF.

The rearrangement uses TRBV6-1 and TRBJ1-5; TRBD1 is a possible D gene (6 bases). In germline, CDR1 is MNHNS, CDR2 SASEGT. The V end lost 7 bases, the J end lost 2 bases, and 21 bases lay between the germline ends. The CDR3 has 17 amino acids. The CDR3 here is CASKITFRAGGNQPQHF. CDR3 DNA: TGTGCCAGCAAGATAACGTTTCGGGCAGGGGGCAATCAGCCCCAGCATTTT.

This clonotype appeared many times. The V and J genes are TRBV2 and TRBJ2-7; the D gene is possibly TRBD1 (5 bases). The V end was cut by 4 bases, the J end by 2 bases, with 12 bases between. The CDR3 consists of 14 residues. In germline, CDR1 is SNHLY, CDR2 FYNNEI. This CDR3 is CASSVGYRTYEQYF. The CDR3 region has the DNA TGTGCCAGCAGTGTGGGGTACAGGACCTACGAGCAGTACTTC.

Details on this clonotype: This may stem from a read error, because a much larger clone lies one nucleotide away. J is TRBJ2-1 and V is TRBV12-2. TRBV12-2 is labeled a pseudogene. The CDR3 is made up of 16 amino acids. CDR3: CASRFFWRPTTHEQFF. The DNA of the CDR3 is TGTGCAAGTCGCTTCTTTTGGAGACCTACGACCCATGAGCAGTTCTTC.

J is TRBJ2-5 and V is TRBV6-6; 11 nucleotides align to TRBD2. This CDR3 is built from 15 residues. The junction had 8 bases not matched to a gene; V was cut back by 6 bases and J by 5 bases. Germline V CDR1 and CDR2: MNHNY, SVGAGI (reference sequence). CDR3 DNA: TGTGCCAGCAGCGAAGGACTAGCGGGTATCGAGACCCAGTACTTC. Protein sequence: CASSEGLAGIETQYF.

This clonotype was counted a few times. V is TRBV11-2 and J is TRBJ1-1; D may be TRBD1 (5 bases). The CDR3 has 13 amino acids. V was cut by 6 bases and J by 6 bases, with 14 bases left in between. Germline-derived CDR1 and CDR2 are SGHAT and FQNNGV. The CDR3 sequence is CASSRLEGAEAFF. The CDR3 DNA sequence: TGTGCCAGCAGTAGGTTGGAAGGGGCTGAAGCTTTCTTT.

This clonotype has more than one count but fewer than ten. This sequence joins TRBV12-3 or TRBV12-4 and TRBJ2-1; D ambiguous. This CDR3 is 13 amino acids long. V lost 6 bases and J 10 bases, leaving 16 bases between the germline ends. DNA of the CDR3: TGTGCCAGCAGAGAACAAGAGACGGGCGAGCAGTTCTTC. Its translation is CASREQETGEQFF.